Sequencing of this T cell receptor beta chain was carried out in a study of identifying expanded T cells in peripheral blood (dated by TCRdb to about 2019). For the wider study: Technical replicates were generated by sequencing separate aliquots of the same genomic DNA pool, with four replicates compared pairwise.

During the collection period, no immune events, such as infections, were documented for the healthy donors. Time-dependent variance in a beta-binomial model of T-cell clone differential abundance was calibrated using healthy-donor blood repertoires as a training cohort. The training cohort included 10 or so healthy donors, of whom 3 were female and 7 were male. On average the donors were around 41 years old, and their ages spanned roughly 25 to 70 years. Obtained from a commercial supplier, whole blood was collected from each healthy donor at three time points set two to three weeks apart. Genomic DNA was extracted from unsorted whole blood for immunosequencing. Trimming removed 3 bases from V and 7 bases from J, leaving 15 bases between the germline ends. The CDR3 spans 14 residues, from the cysteine through the phenylalanine. Only the CDR3 part of the read is kept: 42 bases, read in frame from the first base. CDR1 and CDR2 were assigned from the germline V gene as SGHTA and FQGTGA.

The immunoSEQ Assay, which uses bias-controlled multiplex PCR amplification of genomic DNA, was used to profile TCRbeta CDR3 regions. As for how the authors treated the data: The absolute abundance of each unique TCRbeta CDR3 region was quantified after sequences were collapsed and filtered. Differential abundance was assessed using a binomial (Fisher-equivalent) model and a beta-binomial model in which time-dependent variance fitted from healthy donors was added. Clones with fewer than 5 combined templates were removed, and differential abundance was called for clones with a Benjamini-Hochberg FDR below 0.01. In the beta-binomial model, variance was expressed as a function of the total template count across the two samples, in the form v = (b*log(k)+a)^2. TCRdb took over this immuneACCESS table, retaining in-frame rearrangements with V and J assigned. Such tables are incomplete; in checked studies, under half of the missing clones stem from an unresolved V gene, and the remainder is unexplained. Clone size and V and J calls were adopted from that table, with D and trimming inferred from the DNA. Here the sample has about 100,000 clones; around 90% occur a single time. The ten top clones hold 5.5% of the sample.

In this sample, this clone turned up once. What this receptor recognizes is not known. The input lacks base qualities; no much larger clone sits a single base away. Results the study describes overall, beyond this receptor: Across all healthy-donor time intervals, the beta-binomial model significantly lowered both the number of clones called differentially abundant and the false-positive rate. The authors expected biological variance in healthy repertoires might increase further over much longer intervals such as months to years. For all healthy donors, the variance in clone template counts between approximately 2-week samples rose significantly as total template count increased. The binomial model flagged approximately 1.2 differentially abundant clones between technical replicates, compared with approximately 15 over about 2 weeks and approximately 19 over around four weeks.

The sequence is built from TRBV7-3 and TRBJ1-1, with no reliable assignment of the D segment. The sequenced sample was blood. The TCR comes from a person aged 18 to 75 in good health. At the DNA level, the sequence is TGTGCCAGCAGCTTCGGGAGCGTGATGTTTGAAGCTTTCTTT. Its protein reads: CASSFGSVMFEAFF. The full variable domain, completed from the reference TRBV7-3 and TRBJ1-1 proteins outside the CDR3, reads GAGVSQTPSNKVTEKGKYVELRCDPISGHTALYWYRQSLGQGPEFLIYFQGTGAADDSGLPNDRFFAVRPEGSVSTLKIQRTERGDSAVYLCASSFGSVMFEAFFGQGTRLTVV.